The 20 T cell receptor beta chains below were found in one sample sequenced in a study of T cell responses to AZD1222 COVID-19 vaccine. Using immunoSEQ multiplex PCR, the repertoire was profiled, and TCRdb retains in-frame clones only, with some absent. The table includes approximately 160,000 clones, 75% to 90% detected once. The sequences come from peripheral blood, collected on day 0 of AZD1222 vaccination. The receptor source for this set is an adult in good health.

The chain couples TRBV27 to TRBJ1-2; unclear D gene. Looked up from germline, CDR1 is MNHEY and CDR2 is SMNVEV (reference sequence). V lost 7 bases, J lost 2 bases, and 14 bases lay in between. The CDR3 consists of 14 residues. The CDR3 DNA reads as TGTGCCAGCACCCCTCTCCAAGGGAACTATGGCTACACCTTC. As protein: CASTPLQGNYGYTF.

The V call is TRBV5-1, the J call TRBJ1-2; TRBD1 is a possible D gene (6 bases). The germline V and J ends were trimmed by 1 base and 5 bases, with 12 bases remaining between them. The CDR3 spans 14 residues. Germline assignment: CDR1 SGHRS and CDR2 YFSETQ. The chain's CDR3 is CASSLPSGDYGYTF. CDR3 bases: TGCGCCAGCAGCTTGCCGTCAGGGGATTATGGCTACACCTTC.

The rearrangement links TRBV19 to TRBJ1-3, with TRBD1 matching over 8 bases. With 5 bases clipped from V and 0 bases from J, the junction kept 15 bases outside the gene matches. Looked up from germline, CDR1 is LNHDA and CDR2 is SQIVND (reference sequence). The CDR3 has 19 amino acids. CDR3 sequence: CASSPDPTGATASGNTIYF. The CDR3 nucleotides read TGTGCCAGTAGTCCGGACCCGACAGGGGCCACCGCCTCTGGAAACACCATATATTTT.

This clone showed up just a few times. The chain carries TRBV6-5 and TRBJ1-5, with TRBD1 as a possible D gene (6 bases). Germline V gene sequence: CDR1 MNHEY, CDR2 SVGAGI. Trimming stripped 6 bases from V and 4 bases from J, with 13 bases between. The CDR3 spans 14 residues. CDR3 bases: TGTGCCAGCAGCAAAGACAGGTCTAATCAGCCCCAGCATTTT. This encodes CASSKDRSNQPQHF.

V is TRBV18 and J is TRBJ2-1; D perhaps matches TRBD1 (5 bases). The CDR3 spans 13 residues. The V and J ends lost 6 bases and 8 bases respectively, with 14 bases between them. The germline V gene has CDR1 KGHSH and CDR2 LQKENI. The CDR3: CASSQPGLDEQFF. Here the CDR3 DNA reads TGTGCCAGCTCTCAGCCAGGGCTGGATGAGCAGTTCTTC.

The J gene is TRBJ1-1, the V gene TRBV10-2; a weak D match, TRBD1 (6 bases). V gave up 0 bases and J gave up 5 bases, with 13 bases separating them. Germline V gives CDR1 WSHSY, CDR2 SAAADI. The CDR3 contains 15 residues. CDR3 in amino acids: CASSESGGGWTEAFF. The CDR3 nucleotides read TGCGCCAGCAGTGAGTCGGGAGGGGGTTGGACTGAAGCTTTCTTT.

The chain couples TRBV13 to TRBJ1-1, with D possibly being TRBD1 (6 bases). V was shortened by 6 bases and J by 7 bases, with 21 bases between the two germline ends. Germline CDR1 is PRHDT and CDR2 is FYEKMQ (reference sequence). The CDR3 totals 15 residues. The CDR3 is CASRTRGLSVSEAFF. In DNA form, the CDR3 reads TGTGCCAGCAGGACCCGGGGGCTTTCGGTGAGTGAAGCTTTCTTT.

This rearrangement joins TRBV2 to TRBJ2-4; the D is unclear. The germline V gene encodes CDR1 SNHLY and CDR2 FYNNEI. V lost 6 bases and J 6 bases, leaving 12 bases between the germline ends. The CDR3 runs to 13 residues. This CDR3 reads CASSGGFLNIQYF. The DNA for the CDR3 is TGTGCCAGCAGCGGTGGGTTCTTAAACATTCAGTACTTC.

The chain combines TRBV10-2 with TRBJ1-2; D remains ambiguous. V lost 7 bases, J lost 8 bases, and 11 bases lay in between. Looked up from germline, CDR1 is WSHSY and CDR2 is SAAADI. CDR3 length: 11 amino acids. Written as DNA, the CDR3 is TGCGCCAGCAACGGAATGAGAGGCTACACCTTC. Encoded protein: CASNGMRGYTF.

The chain has TRBV5-8 and TRBJ2-1; tentatively, D is TRBD2 (6 bases). This CDR3 spans 16 amino acids. Trimming cost V 4 bases and J 4 bases, with 18 bases left between them. Germline assignment: CDR1 SGHTS and CDR2 YDEGEE. CDR3 in DNA: TGTGCCAGCAGCGAATTCCGGGACTCAGCTTACAATGAGCAGTTCTTC. This sequence encodes CASSEFRDSAYNEQFF.

The rearrangement uses TRBV9 and TRBJ2-1; no clear D. The germline V and J ends were trimmed by 3 bases and 0 bases, with 7 bases remaining between them. The CDR3 is 14 residues long. CDR1 and CDR2 from the germline V gene are SGDLS and YYNGEE. CDR3 in amino acids: CASSGHRSYNEQFF. For the CDR3, the DNA is TGTGCCAGCAGCGGCCATCGCTCCTACAATGAGCAGTTCTTC.

The chain uses TRBV5-1 and TRBJ2-1; D is uncertain. V gave up 0 bases and J gave up 3 bases, with 7 bases separating them. This CDR3 contains 14 residues. Germline V gene sequence: CDR1 SGHRS, CDR2 YFSETQ. CDR3 sequence reads: CASSLDRFYNEQFF. The CDR3 nucleotides read TGCGCCAGCAGCTTGGACAGATTCTACAATGAGCAGTTCTTC.

Only one count was recorded for this clone. CDR3 sequence (DNA): TGTGCCAGCTCGGGACTAGCGGGAGTGGATACGCAGTATTTT. Protein sequence: CASSGLAGVDTQYF. J is TRBJ2-3 and V is TRBV2; the match to TRBD2 covers 14 bases. Germline-derived CDR1 and CDR2 are SNHLY and FYNNEI. J was trimmed by 6 bases and V by 8 bases; bases with no gene match: 4. This CDR3 region has 14 residues.

J is TRBJ1-1 and V is TRBV19; D is undetermined. This CDR3 is 11 amino acids long. Looked up from germline, CDR1 is LNHDA and CDR2 is SQIVND (reference sequence). V was clipped by 7 bases and J by 3 bases, with 6 bases between them. Written as DNA, the CDR3 is TGTGCCAGTATTTCCGACACTGAAGCTTTCTTT. Its protein is CASISDTEAFF.

CDR3 amino acids: CASSVRQGGSTGELFF. CDR3 sequence (DNA): TGTGCCAGCAGCGTACGGCAGGGGGGTAGCACCGGGGAGCTGTTTTTT. The rearrangement uses TRBV9 and TRBJ2-2; possibly TRBD1 for D (7 bases). Trimming took 1 base from V and 4 from J, leaving 14 bases between them. The CDR3 loop spans 16 amino acids. The germline CDR1 and CDR2 sequences are SGDLS and YYNGEE.

This chain links TRBV19 with TRBJ2-1, with 9 bases identical to TRBD1. The ends lost 3 bases at V and 5 bases at J; junction bases unmatched: 2. This CDR3 has 14 residues. Per the germline V gene, CDR1 is LNHDA and CDR2 is SQIVND (reference sequence). CDR3 sequence (DNA): TGTGCCAGTAGTATGACAGGGGGACACAATGAGCAGTTCTTC. Amino acids: CASSMTGGHNEQFF.

The chain recombines TRBV30 with TRBJ2-7; possible D gene TRBD1, 5 bases. The CDR3 length is 15 residues. CDR1 is GTSNPN and CDR2 is SVGIG in the germline V gene (reference sequence). Trimming left V 0 bases short and J 3 bases short, with 15 bases between. The CDR3 nucleotides read TGTGCCTGGAGTGTCGCCGGACAAAGGATCTACGAGCAGTACTTC. Translating it yields CAWSVAGQRIYEQYF.

The rearrangement uses TRBV19 and TRBJ2-1; 9 nucleotides line up with TRBD2. CDR1 is LNHDA, CDR2 SQIVND, per germline (reference sequence). The CDR3 length is 16 residues. The junction had 15 bases not matched to a gene; V was cut back by 7 bases and J by 8 bases. DNA for the CDR3: TGTGCCAGTAATCCGGCCTCTGCGGGAGGGGGGCATGAGCAGTTCTTC. Translation: CASNPASAGGGHEQFF.

The gene calls are TRBV2 and TRBJ1-2; weak D call: TRBD1 (6 bases). The V gene's germline CDR1 is SNHLY and CDR2 FYNNEI. This CDR3 contains 13 residues. V gave up 4 bases and J gave up 4 bases, with 10 bases separating them. CDR3 sequence: CASSADSAYGYTF. The CDR3 DNA reads TGTGCCAGCAGTGCGGACAGTGCCTATGGCTACACCTTC.

V is TRBV5-6 and J is TRBJ2-1; D gene uncertain. CDR1 is SGHDT and CDR2 is YYEEEE in the germline V gene. V was shortened by 4 bases and J by 5 bases, with 7 bases between the two germline ends. CDR3 length: 12 amino acids. The CDR3 sequence: CASSTPNNEQFF. As DNA, the CDR3 is TGTGCCAGCAGCACTCCGAACAATGAGCAGTTCTTC. Drawing the rest from reference TRBV5-6 and TRBJ2-1, the complete variable domain is DAGVTQSPTHLIKTRGQQVTLRCSPKSGHDTVSWYQQALGQGPQFIFQYYEEEERQRGNFPDRFSGHQFPNYSSELNVNALLLGDSALYLCASSTPNNEQFFGPGTRLTVL.